This passage covers 20 T cell receptor beta chains from one sample sequenced in a study of cytomegalovirus exposure and HLA in healthy donors. 13 Jbeta primers and 60 Vbeta primers were used for the PCR. Clones were sequenced by immunoSEQ multiplex PCR, and TCRdb holds only the in-frame ones, with some missing. The sample records 180,000 or so clones, approximately 67% being singletons. Sequenced: PBMCs. These receptors all come from a middle-aged man in good health and CMV-seronegative.

This chain links TRBV2 with TRBJ2-5, with 7 bases identical to TRBD2. Germline-derived CDR1 and CDR2 are SNHLY and FYNNEI. J lost 5 bases, V lost 6 bases, and 3 bases had no gene match. The CDR3 contains 12 residues. The CDR3 loop reads CASRGEGETQYF. The CDR3 DNA sequence: TGTGCCAGCAGGGGGGAGGGGGAGACCCAGTACTTC.

The chain couples TRBV5-1 to TRBJ2-7; 9 positions match TRBD2. The CDR3 contains 14 residues. The V and J ends lost 9 bases and 4 bases, in that order; junction bases with no gene match: 11. Germline V gives CDR1 SGHRS, CDR2 YFSETQ. The CDR3 reads CANFSGSLKYEQYF. Here the CDR3 DNA reads TGCGCCAATTTTAGCGGGAGTCTAAAGTACGAGCAGTACTTC.

The chain has TRBV4-1 and TRBJ1-1; no definite D call. The germline gives CDR1 MGHRA, CDR2 YSYEKL. The CDR3 is 13 residues long. V was cut by 0 bases and J by 8 bases, with 10 bases left in between. CDR3 nucleotides: TGCGCCAGCAGCCAAGAAGTACTACGGGAAGCTTTCTTT. It codes for CASSQEVLREAFF.

J is TRBJ2-5 and V is TRBV14; tentative D call: TRBD1 (6 bases). There are 16 residues in the CDR3. CDR1 and CDR2 from the germline V gene are SGHDN and FVKESK. Trimming stripped 0 bases from V and 2 bases from J, with 13 bases between. The CDR3 region has the DNA TGTGCCAGCAGCCAAGATTACAGGGCAGGGCAAGAGACCCAGTACTTC. Translating gives CASSQDYRAGQETQYF.

The rearrangement uses TRBV2 and TRBJ2-7; 7 bases fit TRBD2. The CDR3 runs 12 residues. Losses at the gene ends were 8 bases for V and 2 bases for J; bases not matched to a gene: 3. CDR1 is SNHLY and CDR2 is FYNNEI in the germline V gene. The CDR3 is CASGDYAYEQYF. The CDR3 DNA reads as TGTGCCAGCGGGGACTATGCCTACGAGCAGTACTTC.

In its sample, this clone was seen a few times. This sequence joins TRBV27 and TRBJ2-7, with 7 nucleotides matching TRBD2. Germline loops: CDR1 MNHEY, CDR2 SMNVEV (reference sequence). J lost 2 bases, V lost 6 bases, and 4 bases had no gene match. The CDR3 consists of 13 residues. The CDR3 is CASRLAQAYEQYF. The CDR3 bases are TGTGCCAGCAGACTAGCGCAAGCCTACGAGCAGTACTTC.

The chain combines TRBV7-9 with TRBJ1-4, with 7 nucleotides matching TRBD1. The CDR3 sequence is 16 residues long. Germline V gene data show CDR1 as SEHNR and CDR2 as FQNEAQ (reference sequence). V gave up 1 base and J gave up 0 bases; unmatched junction bases: 2. The chain's CDR3 is CASSLGQGATNEKLFF. In DNA, the CDR3 is TGTGCCAGCAGCTTAGGACAGGGCGCAACTAATGAAAAACTGTTTTTT.

This clone occurred a few times. This chain uses TRBV10-3 with TRBJ1-5, with 7 bases aligning to TRBD1. Trimming at V came to 10 bases and at J to 0 bases, leaving 9 bases not matched to a gene. CDR3 length: 15 amino acids. Germline lookup yields CDR1 ENHRY and CDR2 SYGVKD. The CDR3 region has the DNA TGTGCCACCCAGGGGGATACTTATAGCAATCAGCCCCAGCATTTT. Protein sequence: CATQGDTYSNQPQHF.

The genes are TRBV4-1 and TRBJ1-6; 10 positions agree with TRBD1. Trimming removed 2 bases from V and 8 bases from J; junction bases left unmatched: 3. Germline loops: CDR1 MGHRA, CDR2 YSYEKL. CDR3 length equals 15 residues. The CDR3 DNA reads as TGCGCCAGCAGCCAACTTGGACAGGGGGATTCACCCCTCCACTTT. It encodes CASSQLGQGDSPLHF.

The chain links TRBV7-9 to TRBJ2-1; TRBD2 matches at 9 bases. This CDR3 has 14 residues. The J segment lost 6 bases and the V segment lost 11 bases, leaving 11 bases of the junction unmatched. CDR1 is SEHNR, CDR2 FQNEAQ, per germline (reference sequence). This chain's CDR3 is CAGEAGGPPNEQFF. CDR3 DNA: TGTGCCGGAGAAGCGGGGGGCCCCCCCAATGAGCAGTTCTTC.

V is TRBV19 and J is TRBJ1-2; D is possibly TRBD1 (6 bases). From germline, CDR1 is LNHDA and CDR2 SQIVND (reference sequence). The CDR3 contains 13 residues. The V end lost 8 bases, the J end lost 4 bases, and 14 bases lay between the germline ends. The CDR3 sequence is CASLQGYGYGYTF. The CDR3 nucleotides read TGTGCCAGTTTACAGGGATATGGCTATGGCTACACCTTC.

This sequence joins TRBV7-6 and TRBJ2-3; 11 bases are a match to TRBD2. Germline assignment: CDR1 SGHVS and CDR2 FNYEAQ. Unmatched junction bases numbered 7, after V lost 6 bases and J lost 5 bases. The CDR3 length is 15 residues. Written as DNA, the CDR3 is TGTGCCAGCAGGTCCGGGACTAGCGGAGGAGATACGCAGTATTTT. Translated: CASRSGTSGGDTQYF.

The chain joins TRBV6-5 to TRBJ2-1; D possibly corresponds to TRBD2 (7 bases). V shed 6 bases and J shed 5 bases, with 17 bases lying between them. The CDR3 runs 15 residues. Germline CDR1 is MNHEY and CDR2 is SVGAGI. This CDR3 reads CASSPLGGENNEQFF. The CDR3 DNA follows: TGTGCCAGCAGCCCCCTAGGGGGGGAAAACAATGAGCAGTTCTTC.

The V and J genes are TRBV2 and TRBJ1-4; no definite D call. The CDR3 sequence is 19 residues long. Per germline, CDR1 SNHLY and CDR2 FYNNEI. V lost 2 bases to trimming and J lost 0 bases, with 19 bases between them. The CDR3 sequence: CASSERARDYVATNEKLFF. CDR3 sequence (DNA): TGTGCCAGCAGTGAAAGAGCCCGGGATTACGTAGCAACTAATGAAAAACTGTTTTTT. The full variable domain, with the rest looked up from reference TRBV2 and TRBJ1-4, is EPEVTQTPSHQVTQMGQEVILRCVPISNHLYFYWYRQILGQKVEFLVSFYNNEISEKSEIFDDQFSVERPDGSNFTLKIRSTKLEDSAMYFCASSERARDYVATNEKLFFGSGTQLSVL.

This chain links TRBV14 with TRBJ2-1; 12 bases match TRBD2. CDR3 length: 16 residues. Trimming at V came to 5 bases and at J to 0 bases, leaving 2 bases not matched to a gene. Germline loops: CDR1 SGHDN, CDR2 FVKESK. This chain's CDR3 is CASSETSGSSYNEQFF. The CDR3 DNA reads TGTGCCAGCAGCGAGACTAGCGGGAGCTCCTACAATGAGCAGTTCTTC. Looking up the rest from reference TRBV14 and TRBJ2-1 gives the full variable domain: EAGVTQFPSHSVIEKGQTVTLRCDPISGHDNLYWYRRVMGKEIKFLLHFVKESKQDESGMPNNRFLAERTGGTYSTLKVQPAELEDSGVYFCASSETSGSSYNEQFFGPGTRLTVL.

The V call is TRBV4-3, the J call TRBJ2-3; possibly TRBD2 for D (6 bases). The germline CDR1 and CDR2 sequences are LGHNA and YSLEER. V was trimmed by 0 bases and J by 3 bases, leaving 19 bases between them. The CDR3 extends over 18 amino acids. The CDR3 here is CASSQEIWAGRITDTQYF. The CDR3 DNA reads as TGCGCCAGCAGCCAAGAGATTTGGGCGGGACGAATTACAGATACGCAGTATTTT.

This clone was seen a few times. This rearrangement joins TRBV28 to TRBJ1-5; D may be TRBD1 (6 bases). This CDR3 contains 11 residues. Germline CDR1 and CDR2: MDHEN and SYDVKM. Trimming removed 4 bases at V and 11 bases at J, with 9 bases between. This CDR3 is CASSSNRAQHF. In DNA, the CDR3 is TGTGCCAGCAGTTCCAACAGGGCCCAGCATTTT.

J is TRBJ2-2 and V is TRBV19; 8 bases map to TRBD2. CDR1 and CDR2 from the germline V gene are LNHDA and SQIVND (reference sequence). Unmatched junction bases numbered 9, after V lost 7 bases and J lost 5 bases. There are 15 residues in the CDR3. CDR3 nucleotides: TGTGCCAGTATCGAGATAGCGGGAAATACCGGGGAGCTGTTTTTT. This codes for CASIEIAGNTGELFF.

The chain recombines TRBV6-6 with TRBJ2-2; 10 bases agree with TRBD2. The CDR3 sequence is 14 residues long. V gave up 11 bases and J gave up 6 bases; unmatched junction bases: 9. CDR1 is MNHNY and CDR2 is SVGAGI in the germline V gene (reference sequence). CDR3 sequence: CAGRAGGPAGELFF. Written as DNA, the CDR3 is TGTGCCGGCCGAGCGGGAGGGCCCGCCGGGGAGCTGTTTTTT.

The rearrangement links TRBV4-1 to TRBJ1-2, with TRBD1 identical over 7 bases. The V segment lost 1 base and the J segment 5 bases; nucleotides outside the gene matches: 7. The CDR3 consists of 15 residues. Germline V gives CDR1 MGHRA, CDR2 YSYEKL. CDR3 nucleotides: TGCGCCAGCAGCCAAGCTTGGACAGGTGAATATGGCTACACCTTC. Its protein product is CASSQAWTGEYGYTF.